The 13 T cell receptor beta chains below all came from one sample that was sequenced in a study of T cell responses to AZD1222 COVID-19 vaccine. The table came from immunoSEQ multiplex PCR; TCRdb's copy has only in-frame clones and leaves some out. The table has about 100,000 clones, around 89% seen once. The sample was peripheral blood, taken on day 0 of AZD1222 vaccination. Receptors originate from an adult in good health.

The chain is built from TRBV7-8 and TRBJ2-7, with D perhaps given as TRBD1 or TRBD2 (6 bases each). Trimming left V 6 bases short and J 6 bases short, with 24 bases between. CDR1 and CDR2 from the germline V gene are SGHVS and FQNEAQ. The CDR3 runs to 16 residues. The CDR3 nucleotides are TGTGCCAGCAGACGTGGGGGCGGGGCGAAATCTGGCGAGCAGTACTTC. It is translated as CASRRGGGAKSGEQYF.

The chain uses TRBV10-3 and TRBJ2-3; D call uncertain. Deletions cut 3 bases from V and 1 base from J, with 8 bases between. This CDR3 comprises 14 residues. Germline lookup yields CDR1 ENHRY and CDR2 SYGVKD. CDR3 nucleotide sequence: TGTGCCATCAGTGACAGACCTCGCACAGATACGCAGTATTTT. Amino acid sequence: CAISDRPRTDTQYF.

CDR3 protein: CASSSQGTDIYGYTF. In DNA form, the CDR3 reads TGTGCCAGCAGTTCCCAAGGGACAGACATCTATGGCTACACCTTC. The chain recombines TRBV28 with TRBJ1-2; 7 bases line up with TRBD1. The CDR3 has 15 amino acids. V lost 4 bases to trimming and J lost 4 bases; unmatched junction nucleotides: 9. Looked up from germline, CDR1 is MDHEN and CDR2 is SYDVKM.

The CDR3 loop reads CASSLELRGHEKLFF. DNA of the CDR3: TGCGCCAGCAGCTTGGAGTTAAGGGGGCATGAAAAACTGTTTTTT. The V call is TRBV5-1, the J call TRBJ1-4, with TRBD1 identical over 7 bases. Unmatched junction bases numbered 5, after V lost 0 bases and J lost 6 bases. The germline CDR1 and CDR2 sequences are SGHRS and YFSETQ. CDR3 size: 15 residues. Using reference TRBV5-1 and TRBJ1-4 for the parts outside the CDR3, the full variable domain is KAGVTQTPRYLIKTRGQQVTLSCSPISGHRSVSWYQQTPGQGLQFLFEYFSETQRNKGNFPGRFSGRQFSNSRSEMNVSTLELGDSALYLCASSLELRGHEKLFFGSGTQLSVL.

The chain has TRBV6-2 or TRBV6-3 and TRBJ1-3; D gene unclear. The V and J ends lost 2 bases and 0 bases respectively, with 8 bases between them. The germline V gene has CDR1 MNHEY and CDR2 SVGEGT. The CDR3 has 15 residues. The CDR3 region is CASSYDTSSGNTIYF. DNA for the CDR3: TGTGCCAGCAGTTACGACACCAGCTCTGGAAACACCATATATTTT.

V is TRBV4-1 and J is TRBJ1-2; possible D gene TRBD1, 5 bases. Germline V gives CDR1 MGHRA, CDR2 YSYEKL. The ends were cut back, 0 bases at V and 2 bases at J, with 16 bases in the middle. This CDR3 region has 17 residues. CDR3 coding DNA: TGCGCCAGCAGCCAAGATACGTCGGCAGGGAGGAACTATGGCTACACCTTC. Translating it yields CASSQDTSAGRNYGYTF.

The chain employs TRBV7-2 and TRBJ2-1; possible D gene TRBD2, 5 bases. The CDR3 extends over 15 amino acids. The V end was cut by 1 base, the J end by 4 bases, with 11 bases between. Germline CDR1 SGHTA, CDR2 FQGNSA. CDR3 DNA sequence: TGTGCCAGCAGCTTAGACGAGGGCGGGTACAATGAGCAGTTCTTC. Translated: CASSLDEGGYNEQFF.

The DNA for the CDR3 is TGCGCCAGCAGTGTAGGGCAGTTCTCCTACGAGCAGTACTTC. Its protein product is CASSVGQFSYEQYF. V is TRBV10-2 and J is TRBJ2-7; D is unclear. The V gene's germline CDR1 is WSHSY and CDR2 SAAADI. The CDR3 is 14 residues long. V was trimmed by 4 bases and J by 0 bases, leaving 10 bases between them.

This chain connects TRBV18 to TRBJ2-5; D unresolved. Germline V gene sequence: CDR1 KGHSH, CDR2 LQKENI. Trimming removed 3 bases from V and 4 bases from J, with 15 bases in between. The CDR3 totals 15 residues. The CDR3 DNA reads TGTGCCAGCTCACCCACCCCAGTGCCGGTAGAGACCCAGTACTTC. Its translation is CASSPTPVPVETQYF.

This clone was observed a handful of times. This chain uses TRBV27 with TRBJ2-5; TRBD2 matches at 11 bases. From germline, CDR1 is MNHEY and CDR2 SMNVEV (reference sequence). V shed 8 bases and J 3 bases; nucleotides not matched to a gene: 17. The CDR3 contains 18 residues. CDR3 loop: CASCPRIAGGPLEETQYF. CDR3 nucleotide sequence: TGTGCCAGCTGTCCCCGAATAGCGGGAGGGCCTTTAGAAGAGACCCAGTACTTC.

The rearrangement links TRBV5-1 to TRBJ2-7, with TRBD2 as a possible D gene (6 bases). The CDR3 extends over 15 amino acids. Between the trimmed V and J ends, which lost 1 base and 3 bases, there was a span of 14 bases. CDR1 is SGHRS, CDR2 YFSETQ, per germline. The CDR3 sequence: CASSLYGGTNYEQYF. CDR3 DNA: TGCGCCAGCAGCTTGTATGGCGGGACGAACTACGAGCAGTACTTC.

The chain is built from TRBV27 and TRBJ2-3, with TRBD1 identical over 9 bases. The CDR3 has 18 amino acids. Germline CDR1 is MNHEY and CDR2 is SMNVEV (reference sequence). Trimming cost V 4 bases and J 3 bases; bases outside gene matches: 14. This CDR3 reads CASSYLRDRDGKTDTQYF. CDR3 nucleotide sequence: TGTGCCAGCAGTTACCTCCGGGACAGGGATGGGAAAACAGATACGCAGTATTTT.

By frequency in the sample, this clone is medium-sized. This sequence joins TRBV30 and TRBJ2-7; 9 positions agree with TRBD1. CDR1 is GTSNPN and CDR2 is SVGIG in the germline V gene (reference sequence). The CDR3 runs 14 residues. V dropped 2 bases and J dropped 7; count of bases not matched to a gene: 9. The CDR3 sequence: CAWSRGQGAGEQYF. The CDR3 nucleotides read TGTGCCTGGAGTCGGGGACAGGGTGCGGGAGAGCAGTACTTC.